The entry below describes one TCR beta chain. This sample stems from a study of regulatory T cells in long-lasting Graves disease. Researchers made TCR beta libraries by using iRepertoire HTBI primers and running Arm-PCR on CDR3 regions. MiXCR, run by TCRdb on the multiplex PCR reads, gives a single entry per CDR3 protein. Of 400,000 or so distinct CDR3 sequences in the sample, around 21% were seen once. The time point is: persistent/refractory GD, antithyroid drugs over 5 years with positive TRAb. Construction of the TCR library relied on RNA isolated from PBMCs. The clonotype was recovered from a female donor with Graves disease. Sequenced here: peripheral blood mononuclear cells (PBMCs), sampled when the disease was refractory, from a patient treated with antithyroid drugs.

CDR3 coding DNA: TGTGCCAGCAGCTCCGAAATGGGGGTCTACGAGCAGTACTTC. It translates to CASSSEMGVYEQYF. The chain uses TRBV11-2 and TRBJ2-7, with D tentatively TRBD1 or TRBD2 (5 bases each). There are 14 residues in the CDR3. With 4 bases removed from V and 3 bases from J, the gap between germline ends came to 13 bases. CDR1 and CDR2 from the germline V gene are SGHAT and FQNNGV.